The entry below gives a single T cell receptor (beta chain) sequence along with its context. Antigen: not known. V shed 0 bases and J 6 bases; nucleotides not matched to a gene: 10. This CDR3 has 16 amino acids. The germline gives CDR1 SGHDN, CDR2 FVKESK. This specimen belongs to a study of molecular identifiers for immune sequencing clone quantification. General observations from the study: Spiked Jurkat TCR RNA equivalent to one cell was reportedly detectable in about a million naive cells. Clones above 20 RNA copies contained over 97% of effector molecules but under 1% of naive ones.

Using its own MiXCR run on the PCR reads, TCRdb lists one record per CDR3 protein. The repertoire includes hundreds of thousands of distinct CDR3 sequences, over 25% of them detected once, and 0.78% sits in the top ten. The chain couples TRBV14 to TRBJ2-7; 8 nucleotides align to TRBD1. The sequence came from a human donor in good health. Some libraries in this study had Jurkat cell RNA spiked in. Input material: naive CD8+ T cells from blood, with Jurkat cell RNA spiked in. Subset indicated: FACS-sorted CD8+CD4-CCR7+CD45RA+ naive T cells. In DNA form, the CDR3 reads TGTGCCAGCAGCCAAGATACCGGGACAGGAGACGGCGAGCAGTACTTC. Its translation is CASSQDTGTGDGEQYF.